This is a list of T cell receptor beta chains from one sample in a study of cytomegalovirus exposure and HLA in healthy donors. Only in-frame clones appear in the TCRdb table, and some are missing; sequencing was by immunoSEQ multiplex PCR. Its table lists tens of thousands of clones. Sequencing was performed on PBMCs. All receptors derive from a girl under 18 in good health and CMV-seropositive. CDR3s include the opening cysteine and the closing phenylalanine or tryptophan. A D gene is named only where the DNA matches it firmly.

TRBV6-5	TRBJ1-5	-	CASSYSNQGNQPQHF	TGTGCCAGCAGTTACTCGAATCAGGGTAATCAGCCCCAGCATTTT
TRBV10-3	TRBJ1-1	-	CAISESQGKNTEAFF	TGTGCCATCAGTGAGTCTCAGGGCAAGAACACTGAAGCTTTCTTT
TRBV6-1	TRBJ2-1	TRBD2	CASSELAGGRDEQFF	TGTGCCAGCAGTGAACTAGCGGGGGGGCGTGATGAGCAGTTCTTC
TRBV4-3	TRBJ2-5	-	CASSQFLAKQETQYF	TGCGCCAGCAGCCAATTTCTAGCGAAACAAGAGACCCAGTACTTC
TRBV7-7	TRBJ2-5	-	CASSLGYQETQYF	TGTGCCAGCAGCCTCGGGTACCAAGAGACCCAGTACTTC
TRBV2	TRBJ2-4	TRBD2	CASSDDSGGAFTAKNIQYF	TGTGCCAGCAGTGACGATAGCGGGGGGGCCTTCACGGCCAAAAACATTCAGTACTTC
TRBV19	TRBJ2-1	TRBD2	CASSIDRLAGGPQFF	TGTGCCAGTAGTATAGATCGACTAGCGGGGGGACCGCAGTTCTTC
TRBV29-1	TRBJ2-5	-	CSVEDLLETQYF	TGCAGCGTTGAAGATCTTCTAGAGACCCAGTACTTC
TRBV5-6	TRBJ1-3	-	CASSFGSHSGNTIYF	TGTGCCAGCAGCTTCGGGAGTCACTCTGGAAACACCATATATTTT
TRBV2	TRBJ1-2	TRBD1	CASSEDRGTNYGYTF	TGTGCCAGCAGTGAAGACAGGGGAACTAACTATGGCTACACCTTC
TRBV7-6	TRBJ2-7	TRBD1	CASSLTGAHEQYF	TGTGCCAGCAGCTTGACAGGGGCCCACGAGCAGTACTTC
TRBV19	TRBJ2-1	-	CASTPSQVWNEQFF	TGTGCCAGTACCCCTAGCCAGGTTTGGAATGAGCAGTTCTTC